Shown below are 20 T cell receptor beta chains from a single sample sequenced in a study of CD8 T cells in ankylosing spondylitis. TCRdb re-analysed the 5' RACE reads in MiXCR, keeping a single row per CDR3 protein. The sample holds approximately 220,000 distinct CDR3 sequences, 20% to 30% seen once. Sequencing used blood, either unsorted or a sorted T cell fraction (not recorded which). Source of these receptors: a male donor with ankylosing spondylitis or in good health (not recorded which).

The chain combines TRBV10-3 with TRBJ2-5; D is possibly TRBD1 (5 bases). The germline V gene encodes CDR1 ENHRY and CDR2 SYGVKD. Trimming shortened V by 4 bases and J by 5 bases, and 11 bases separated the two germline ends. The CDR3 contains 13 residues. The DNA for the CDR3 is TGTGCCATCAGTGGCAGGGAAAGGGAGACCCAGTACTTC. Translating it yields CAISGRERETQYF.

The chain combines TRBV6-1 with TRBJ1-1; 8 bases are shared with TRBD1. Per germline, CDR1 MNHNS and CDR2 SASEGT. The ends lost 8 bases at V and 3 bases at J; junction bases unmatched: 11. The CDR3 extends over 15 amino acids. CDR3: CASGVVGQVDTEAFF. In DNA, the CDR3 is TGTGCCAGCGGAGTAGTGGGACAGGTAGACACTGAAGCTTTCTTT.

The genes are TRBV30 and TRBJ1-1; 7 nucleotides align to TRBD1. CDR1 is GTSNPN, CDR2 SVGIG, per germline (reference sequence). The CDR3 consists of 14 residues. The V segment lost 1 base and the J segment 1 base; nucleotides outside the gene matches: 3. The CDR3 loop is CAWSATGTNTEAFF. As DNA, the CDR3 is TGTGCCTGGAGTGCGACAGGGACGAACACTGAAGCTTTCTTT.

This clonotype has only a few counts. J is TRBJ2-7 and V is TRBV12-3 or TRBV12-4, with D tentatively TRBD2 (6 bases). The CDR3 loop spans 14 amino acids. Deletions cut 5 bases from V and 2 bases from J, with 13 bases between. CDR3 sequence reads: CASSPGLGAYEQYF. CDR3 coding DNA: TGTGCCAGCAGTCCGGGACTGGGAGCCTACGAGCAGTACTTC.

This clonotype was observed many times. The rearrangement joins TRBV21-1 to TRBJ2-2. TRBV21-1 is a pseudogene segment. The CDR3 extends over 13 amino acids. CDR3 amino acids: CASSKVLAGELFF. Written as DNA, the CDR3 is TGTGCCAGCAGCAAAGTACTTGCCGGGGAGCTGTTTTTT.

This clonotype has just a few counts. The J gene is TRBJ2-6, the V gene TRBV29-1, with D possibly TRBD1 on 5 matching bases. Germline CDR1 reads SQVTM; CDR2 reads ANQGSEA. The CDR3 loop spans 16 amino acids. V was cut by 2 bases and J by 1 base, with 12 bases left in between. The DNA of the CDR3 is TGCAGCGTTGAATTGGCTGACAGATCTGGGGCCAACGTCCTGACTTTC. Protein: CSVELADRSGANVLTF. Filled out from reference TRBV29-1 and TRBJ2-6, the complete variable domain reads SAVISQKPSRDICQRGTSLTIQCQVDSQVTMMFWYRQQPGQSLTLIATANQGSEATYESGFVIDKFPISRPNLTFSTLTVSNMSPEDSSIYLCSVELADRSGANVLTFGAGSRLTVL.

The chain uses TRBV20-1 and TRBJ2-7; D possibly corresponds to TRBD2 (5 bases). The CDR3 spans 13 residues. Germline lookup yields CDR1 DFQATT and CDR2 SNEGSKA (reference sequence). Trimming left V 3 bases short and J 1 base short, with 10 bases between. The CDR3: CSASTSLSYEQYF. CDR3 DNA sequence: TGCAGTGCTAGTACTAGTTTATCCTACGAGCAGTACTTC.

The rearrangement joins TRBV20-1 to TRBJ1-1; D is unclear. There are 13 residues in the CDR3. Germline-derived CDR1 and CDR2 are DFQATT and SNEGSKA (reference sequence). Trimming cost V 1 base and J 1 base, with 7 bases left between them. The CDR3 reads CSARVHKNTEAFF. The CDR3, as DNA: TGCAGTGCTAGAGTTCACAAGAACACTGAAGCTTTCTTT.

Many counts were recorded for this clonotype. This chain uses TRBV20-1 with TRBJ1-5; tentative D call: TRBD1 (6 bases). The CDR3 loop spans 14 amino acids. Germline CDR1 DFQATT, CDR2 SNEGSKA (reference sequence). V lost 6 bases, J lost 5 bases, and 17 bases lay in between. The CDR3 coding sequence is TGCAGTGCCGTTTCTCAACAGGGCGATCAGCCCCAGCATTTT. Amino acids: CSAVSQQGDQPQHF.

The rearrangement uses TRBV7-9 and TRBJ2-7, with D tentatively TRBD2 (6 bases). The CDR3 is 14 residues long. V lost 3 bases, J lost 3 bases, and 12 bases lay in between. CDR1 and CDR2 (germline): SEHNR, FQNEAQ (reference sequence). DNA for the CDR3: TGTGCCAGCAGCTTCTGGAGGGAAGGCTACGAGCAGTACTTC. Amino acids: CASSFWREGYEQYF.

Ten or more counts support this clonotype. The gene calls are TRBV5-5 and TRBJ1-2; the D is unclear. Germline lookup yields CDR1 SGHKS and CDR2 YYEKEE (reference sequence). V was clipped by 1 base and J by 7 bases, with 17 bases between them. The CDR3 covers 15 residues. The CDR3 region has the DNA TGTGCCAGCAGCTTGATTTCGCCCTCCGGTACTGGCTACACCTTC. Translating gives CASSLISPSGTGYTF.

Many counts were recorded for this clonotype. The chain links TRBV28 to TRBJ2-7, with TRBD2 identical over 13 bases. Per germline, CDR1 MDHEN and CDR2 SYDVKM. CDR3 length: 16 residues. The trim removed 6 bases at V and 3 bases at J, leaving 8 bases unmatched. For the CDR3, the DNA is TGTGCCAGCAGCCCCGGACTAGCGGGAGCCCGCTACGAGCAGTACTTC. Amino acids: CASSPGLAGARYEQYF.

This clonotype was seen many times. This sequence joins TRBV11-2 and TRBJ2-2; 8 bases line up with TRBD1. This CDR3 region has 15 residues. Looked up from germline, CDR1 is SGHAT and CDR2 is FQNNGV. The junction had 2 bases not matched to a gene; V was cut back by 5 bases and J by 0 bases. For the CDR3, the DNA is TGTGCCAGCAGCGTGGGACAGGCGAACACCGGGGAGCTGTTTTTT. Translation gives CASSVGQANTGELFF. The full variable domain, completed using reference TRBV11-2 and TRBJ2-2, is EAGVAQSPRYKIIEKRQSVAFWCNPISGHATLYWYQQILGQGPKLLIQFQNNGVVDDSQLPKDRFSAERLKGVDSTLKIQPAKLEDSAVYLCASSVGQANTGELFFGEGSRLTVL.

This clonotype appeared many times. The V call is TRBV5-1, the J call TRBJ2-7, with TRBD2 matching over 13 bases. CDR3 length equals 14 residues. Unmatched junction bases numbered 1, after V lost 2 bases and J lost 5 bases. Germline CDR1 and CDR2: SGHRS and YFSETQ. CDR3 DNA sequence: TGCGCCAGCAGCTTCGGGACTAGCGGGAACGAGCAGTACTTC. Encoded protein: CASSFGTSGNEQYF. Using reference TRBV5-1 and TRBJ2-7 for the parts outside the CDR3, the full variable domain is KAGVTQTPRYLIKTRGQQVTLSCSPISGHRSVSWYQQTPGQGLQFLFEYFSETQRNKGNFPGRFSGRQFSNSRSEMNVSTLELGDSALYLCASSFGTSGNEQYFGPGTRLTVT.

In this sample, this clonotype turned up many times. The CDR3 bases are TGCAGTGCTAGATTACCGGGACAGAACACCATATATTTT. Translated, it gives CSARLPGQNTIYF. The V gene is TRBV20-1, the J gene TRBJ1-3; 7 bases fit TRBD1. The CDR3 covers 13 residues. The trim removed 2 bases at V and 7 bases at J, leaving 5 bases unmatched. The germline CDR1 and CDR2 sequences are DFQATT and SNEGSKA (reference sequence).

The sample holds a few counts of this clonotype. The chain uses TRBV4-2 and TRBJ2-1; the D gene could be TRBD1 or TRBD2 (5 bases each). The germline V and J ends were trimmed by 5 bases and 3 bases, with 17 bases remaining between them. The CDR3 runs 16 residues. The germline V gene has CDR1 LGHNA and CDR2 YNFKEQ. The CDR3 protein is CASSDNPGTNYNEQFF. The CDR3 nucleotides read TGTGCCAGCAGCGACAACCCCGGGACCAACTACAATGAGCAGTTCTTC.

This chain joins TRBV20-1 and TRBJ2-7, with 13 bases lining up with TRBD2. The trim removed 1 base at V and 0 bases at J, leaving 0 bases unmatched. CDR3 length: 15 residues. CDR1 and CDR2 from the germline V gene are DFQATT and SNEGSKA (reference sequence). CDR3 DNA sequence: TGCAGTGCTAGAGGGACTAGCGGGGGCTCCTACGAGCAGTACTTC. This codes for CSARGTSGGSYEQYF.

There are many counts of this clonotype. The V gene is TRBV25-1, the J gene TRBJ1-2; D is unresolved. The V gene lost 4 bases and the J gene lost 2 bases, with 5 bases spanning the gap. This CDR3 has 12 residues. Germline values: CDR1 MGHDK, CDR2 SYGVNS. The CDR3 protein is CASSAGNYGYTF. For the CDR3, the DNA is TGTGCCAGCAGTGCTGGGAACTATGGCTACACCTTC.

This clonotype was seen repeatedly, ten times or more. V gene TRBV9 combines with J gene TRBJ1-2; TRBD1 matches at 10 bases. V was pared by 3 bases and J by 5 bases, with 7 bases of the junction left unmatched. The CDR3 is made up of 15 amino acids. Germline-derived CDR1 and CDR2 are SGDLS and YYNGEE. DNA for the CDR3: TGTGCCAGCAGCGGACGACAGGGGGCTATTTATGGCTACACCTTC. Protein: CASSGRQGAIYGYTF.

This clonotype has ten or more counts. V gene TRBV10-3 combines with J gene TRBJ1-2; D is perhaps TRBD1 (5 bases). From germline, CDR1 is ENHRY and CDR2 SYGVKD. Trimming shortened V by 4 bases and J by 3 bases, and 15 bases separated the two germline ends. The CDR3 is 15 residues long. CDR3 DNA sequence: TGTGCCATCAGTGGCGCTGGGGCCTGGGACTATGGCTACACCTTC. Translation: CAISGAGAWDYGYTF.